This T cell receptor (beta chain) derives from a study of identifying expanded T cells in peripheral blood. Overall study findings and caveats: Differentially abundant clones: around 1.2 between replicates, about 17 at around 15 days, 19 at four. Roughly two-week clone count variance significantly increased as total template count grew.

The germline gives CDR1 SGHNT, CDR2 YYREEE (reference sequence). The ends lost 3 bases at V and 3 bases at J; junction bases unmatched: 9. The CDR3 loop spans 15 amino acids. As for this clone: Its target is not known.

During the collection period, no donor immune events like infections were recorded. Clones were sequenced by immunoSEQ multiplex PCR, and TCRdb holds only the in-frame ones, with some missing. The data show about 53,000 clones, around 83% seen once. The chain employs TRBV5-4 and TRBJ2-7, with 7 bases matching TRBD1. The sequenced sample was blood. This sequence was found in a person aged 18 to 75 in good health. CDR3 bases: TGTGCCAGCAGCTGGTCGGGACAGTCGGACTACGAGCAGTACTTC. Its translation is CASSWSGQSDYEQYF.